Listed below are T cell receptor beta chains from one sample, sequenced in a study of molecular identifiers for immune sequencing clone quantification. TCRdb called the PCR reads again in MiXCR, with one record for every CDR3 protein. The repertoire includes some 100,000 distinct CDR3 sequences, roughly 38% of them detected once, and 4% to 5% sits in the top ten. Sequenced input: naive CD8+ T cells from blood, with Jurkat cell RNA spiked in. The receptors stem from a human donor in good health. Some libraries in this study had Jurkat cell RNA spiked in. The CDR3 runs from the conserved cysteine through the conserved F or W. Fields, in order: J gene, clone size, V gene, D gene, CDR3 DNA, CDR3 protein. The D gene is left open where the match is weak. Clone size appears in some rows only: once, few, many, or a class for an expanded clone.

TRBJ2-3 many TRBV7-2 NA TGTGCCAGCAGCTCAACAGTCCGGGCTTCTAGTGATACGCAGTATTTT CASSSTVRASSDTQYF
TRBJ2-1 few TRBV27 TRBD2 TGTGCCAGCAGTTTATCGATCGGACTAGCGGGAGTTGAGCAGTTCTTC CASSLSIGLAGVEQFF
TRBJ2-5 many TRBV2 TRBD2 TGTGCCAGCAGTGTGCCTAGCGGGAGGGCCCCGGAGACCCAGTACTTC CASSVPSGRAPETQYF
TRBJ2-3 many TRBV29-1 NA TGCAGCTCGTCGGCGCGGCCCACAGATACGCAGTATTTT CSSSARPTDTQYF
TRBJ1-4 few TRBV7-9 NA TGTGCCAGCAGCTTAGAAGTGGGACTGATAAATGAAAAACTGTTTTTT CASSLEVGLINEKLFF
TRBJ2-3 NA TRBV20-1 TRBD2 TGCAGTGCTAGAGATCTCGAGCGGGAGAGGAGCACAGATACGCAGTATTTT CSARDLERERSTDTQYF
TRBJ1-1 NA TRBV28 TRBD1 TGTGCCAGCAGTTTGCCCCGACAGGGGCTGTTGGCTTTCTTT CASSLPRQGLLAFF
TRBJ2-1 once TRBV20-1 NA TGCAGTTCAGGGAGTGAGAGCGGGCCCTACAATGAGCAGTTCTTC CSSGSESGPYNEQFF
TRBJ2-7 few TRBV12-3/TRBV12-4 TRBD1 TGTGCCAGCGCGATGACAGGGCCGCTCGAGCAGTACTTC CASAMTGPLEQYF
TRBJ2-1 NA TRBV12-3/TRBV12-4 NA TGTGCCAGCAGTCCTATCCCCGTTTTTCCGAGGGGAAGCTCCTACAATGAGCAGTTCTTC CASSPIPVFPRGSSYNEQFF
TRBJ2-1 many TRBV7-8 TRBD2 TGTGCCAGCAGCTTACTTAGCGGGAGAGGCTACAATGAGCAGTTCTTC CASSLLSGRGYNEQFF
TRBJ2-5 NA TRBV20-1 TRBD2 TGCAGTGCTAGGCCCCCGGGACTACGTGCCCAGTACTTC CSARPPGLRAQYF
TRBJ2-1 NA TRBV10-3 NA TGTGCCATCAGTGATCCGGGGCAGAATGAGCAGTTCTTC CAISDPGQNEQFF
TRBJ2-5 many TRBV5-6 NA TGTGCCAGCAGCCGTCAGTTGGAGACCCAGTACTTC CASSRQLETQYF
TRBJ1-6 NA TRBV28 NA TGTGCCAGCACCCAGGGAATCAGCTCCTCTAATTCACCCCTCCACTTT CASTQGISSSNSPLHF
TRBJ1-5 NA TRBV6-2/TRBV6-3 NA TGTGCCAGCAGTCCAGGGGCGCTCAATCAGCCCCTGCATTTT CASSPGALNQPLHF
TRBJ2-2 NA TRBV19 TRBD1 TGTGCCAGTACACAGGGGCCATCGAGCACCGGGGAGCTGTTTTTT CASTQGPSSTGELFF
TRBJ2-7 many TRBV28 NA TGTGCCATCCCCTCCTACGAGCAGTACTTC CAIPSYEQYF
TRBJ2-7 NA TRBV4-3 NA TGCGCCAGCAGCCAAGATTGGGAAGAGCAGTACTTC CASSQDWEEQYF
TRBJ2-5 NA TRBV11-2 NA TGTGCCAGCAGCTCTGGACGAAGGAGGCAAGAGACCCAGTACTTC CASSSGRRRQETQYF
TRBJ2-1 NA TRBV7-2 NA TGTGCCAGCAGCTTAGCCGACAACTACAATGAGCAGTTCTTC CASSLADNYNEQFF
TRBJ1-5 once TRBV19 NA TGTGCCAGTAGCCCCGTAGTAGGTCAGCCCCGGCATTTT CASSPVVGQPRHF
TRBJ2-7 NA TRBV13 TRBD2 TGTGCCAGCAGCTTACGAAGGGGAGGGGCCCACTCCTACGAGCAGTACTTC CASSLRRGGAHSYEQYF
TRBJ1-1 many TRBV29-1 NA TGCAGCGTTGAAGATCTACTTTGGGAAAACACTGAAGCTTTCTTT CSVEDLLWENTEAFF
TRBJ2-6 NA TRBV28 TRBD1 TGTGCCAGCAGTTCAAACAGGGGGTGGACTGGGGCCAACGTCCTGACTTTC CASSSNRGWTGANVLTF
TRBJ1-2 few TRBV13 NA TGTGCCAGCAGCAAAAGACTGGGCTACACCTTC CASSKRLGYTF
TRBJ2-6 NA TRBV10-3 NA TGTGCCATCAGTCCTCAGTCTGGGGCCAACGTCCTGACTTTC CAISPQSGANVLTF
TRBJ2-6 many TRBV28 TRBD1 TGTGCCAGCACAAGGGGGCATGGGGCCAACGTCCTGACTTTC CASTRGHGANVLTF
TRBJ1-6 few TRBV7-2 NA TGTGCCAGCAGCTTAGGGATGCCCCTCCACTTT CASSLGMPLHF
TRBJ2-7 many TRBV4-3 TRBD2 TGCGCCAGCAGCCAATCGGGACTAGACGGCGAGCAGTACTTC CASSQSGLDGEQYF
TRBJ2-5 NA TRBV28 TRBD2 TGTGCCACCAATCTAGCGGTTGTAGAGACCCAGTACTTC CATNLAVVETQYF
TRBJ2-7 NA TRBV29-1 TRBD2 TGCAGCGCTCAGAGCGGGGGTGCCTACGAGCGGTACTTC CSAQSGGAYERYF
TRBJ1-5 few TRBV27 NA TGTGCCAGCAGTTTGCGTTTGGGCAGCAATCAGCCCCAGCATTTT CASSLRLGSNQPQHF
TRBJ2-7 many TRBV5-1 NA TGCGCCAGCAGCTTGGGCGACGAGCAGTACTTC CASSLGDEQYF
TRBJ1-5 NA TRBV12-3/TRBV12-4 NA TGTGCCAGCAGTTTGGTTCAGCCCCAGCATTTT CASSLVQPQHF
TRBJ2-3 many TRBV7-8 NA TGTGCCAGCAGCTTAGGTGGCCCTCCGGATACGCAGTATTTT CASSLGGPPDTQYF
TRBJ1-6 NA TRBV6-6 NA TGTGCCAGCAGCCCTCATGAATCCTATAATTCACCCCTCCACTTT CASSPHESYNSPLHF
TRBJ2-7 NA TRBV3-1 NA TGTGCCAGCAGCCAGGGACACCCGGGAGCCTACGAGCAGTGCTTC CASSQGHPGAYEQCF
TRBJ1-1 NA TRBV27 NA TGTGCCAGCATGTTACGCACCGTGGGTGAAGCTTTCTTT CASMLRTVGEAFF
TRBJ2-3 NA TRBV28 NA TGTGCCAGCAGTCCAACCCAAAGGCAGGTGAACACAGATACGCAGTATTTT CASSPTQRQVNTDTQYF
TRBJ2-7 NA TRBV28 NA TGCGCCAGCAGCGGGGAGGGGGAAAACTCCTACGAGCAGTACTTC CASSGEGENSYEQYF
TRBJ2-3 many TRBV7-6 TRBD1 TGTGCCAGCAGCGCCTGGACAGGGGCCCCAGATACGCAGTATTTT CASSAWTGAPDTQYF
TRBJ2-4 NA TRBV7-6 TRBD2 TGTGCCAGCAGCTTAGAGGGAGCGGGAGCGACCAAAAACATTCAGTACTTC CASSLEGAGATKNIQYF
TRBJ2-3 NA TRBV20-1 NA TGCAGTGCTAGAGAAACAGGGATGTGGGATACGCAGTATTTT CSARETGMWDTQYF
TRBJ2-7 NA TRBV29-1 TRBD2 TGCAGCGTCGGACTAGCGGGACCCTACGAGCAGTACTTC CSVGLAGPYEQYF
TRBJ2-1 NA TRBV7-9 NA TGTGCCAGCAGCTTAGGTTTTGGACCTTCGACCGATGAGCAGTTCTTC CASSLGFGPSTDEQFF
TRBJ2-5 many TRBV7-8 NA TGTGCCAGCAGCTTAGTGAGGTCTCCGGCGGGGGCAGCACTCCAAGAGACCCAGTACTTC CASSLVRSPAGAALQETQYF
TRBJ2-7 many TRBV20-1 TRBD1 TGCAGTGCTAGCCACACCGGGACAGGTTACTACGAGCAGTACTTC CSASHTGTGYYEQYF
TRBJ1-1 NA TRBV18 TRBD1 TGTGCCAGCTCACCACTGGACAGGGAGAGGGCTGAAGCTTTCTTT CASSPLDRERAEAFF
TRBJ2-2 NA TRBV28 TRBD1 TGTGCCAGCACCCAGAGGACAGGGTACACCGGGGAGCTGTTTTTT CASTQRTGYTGELFF
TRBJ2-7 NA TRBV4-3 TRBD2 TGCGCCAGCAGCCTAGGGACTAGCGGAGGGGAGCAGTACTTC CASSLGTSGGEQYF